This T cell receptor beta chain was identified in a study of blood T cell repertoires in COVID-19. The CDR3 has 15 residues. V was clipped by 0 bases and J by 4 bases; unmatched bases: 1. Germline V CDR1 and CDR2: SGDLS, YYNGEE. Original processing methods: Estimated nucleated cell counts came from reference gene primer amplification. The repertoire was sequenced with immunoSEQ multiplex PCR; TCRdb's copy has only in-frame clones and lacks some. V and J calls plus clone size are reproduced from that table; the DNA served to infer D and trimming. This sample has under 350,000 clones, with roughly nine tenths found just once.

This sequence originates from a woman in her 30s with COVID-19, enrolled during active disease. Sample: peripheral blood. The chain is built from TRBV9 and TRBJ1-5; TRBD1 matches 10 bases. CDR3 nucleotide sequence: TGTGCCAGCAGCGTAGGGGGACAGGGGAATCAGCCCCAGCATTTT. Protein sequence: CASSVGGQGNQPQHF.